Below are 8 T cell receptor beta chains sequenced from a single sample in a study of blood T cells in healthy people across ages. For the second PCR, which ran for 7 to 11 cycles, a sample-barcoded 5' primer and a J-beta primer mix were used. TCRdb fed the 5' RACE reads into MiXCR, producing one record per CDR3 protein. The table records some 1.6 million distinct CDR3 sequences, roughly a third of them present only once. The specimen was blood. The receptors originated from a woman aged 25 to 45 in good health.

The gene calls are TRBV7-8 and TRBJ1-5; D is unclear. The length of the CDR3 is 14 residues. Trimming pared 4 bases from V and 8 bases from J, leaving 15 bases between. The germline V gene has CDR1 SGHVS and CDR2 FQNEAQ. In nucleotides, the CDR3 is TGTGCCAGCAGCTCTAACTACACCGCGAAGCCCCAGCATTTT. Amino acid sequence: CASSSNYTAKPQHF.

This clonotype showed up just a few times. CDR3: CASSLAGALINEQFF. For the CDR3, the DNA is TGTGCCAGCAGCTTAGCGGGGGCCCTTATCAATGAGCAGTTCTTC. The chain employs TRBV3-1 and TRBJ2-1; 9 positions agree with TRBD2. V lost 5 bases to trimming and J lost 6 bases; unmatched junction nucleotides: 8. Germline V gives CDR1 LGHDT, CDR2 YNNKEL (reference sequence). This CDR3 contains 15 residues.

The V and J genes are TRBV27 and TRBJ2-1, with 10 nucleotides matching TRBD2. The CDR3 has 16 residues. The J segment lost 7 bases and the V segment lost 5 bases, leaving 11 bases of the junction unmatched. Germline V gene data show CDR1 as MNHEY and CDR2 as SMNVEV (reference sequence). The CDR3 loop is CASSPMILAGVNEQFF. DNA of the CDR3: TGTGCCAGCAGTCCCATGATCCTAGCGGGGGTGAATGAGCAGTTCTTC.

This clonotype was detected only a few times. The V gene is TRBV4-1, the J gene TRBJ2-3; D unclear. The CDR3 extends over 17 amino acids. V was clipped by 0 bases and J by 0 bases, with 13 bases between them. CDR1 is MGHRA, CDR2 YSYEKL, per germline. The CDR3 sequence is CASSQEAYIASTDTQYF. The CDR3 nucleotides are TGCGCCAGCAGCCAAGAAGCGTACATAGCTAGCACAGATACGCAGTATTTT.

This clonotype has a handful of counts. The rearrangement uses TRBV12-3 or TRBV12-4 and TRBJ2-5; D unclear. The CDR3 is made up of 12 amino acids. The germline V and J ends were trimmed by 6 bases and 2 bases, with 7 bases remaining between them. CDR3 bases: TGTGCCAGCAGAATCGGACAAGAGACCCAGTACTTC. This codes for CASRIGQETQYF.

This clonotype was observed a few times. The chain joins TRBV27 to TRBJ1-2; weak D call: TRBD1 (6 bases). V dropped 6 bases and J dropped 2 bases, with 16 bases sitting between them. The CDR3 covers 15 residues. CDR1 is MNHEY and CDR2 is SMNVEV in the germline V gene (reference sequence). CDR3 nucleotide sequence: TGTGCCAGCAGACCTACATTGGGGGGCAACTATGGCTACACCTTC. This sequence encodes CASRPTLGGNYGYTF.

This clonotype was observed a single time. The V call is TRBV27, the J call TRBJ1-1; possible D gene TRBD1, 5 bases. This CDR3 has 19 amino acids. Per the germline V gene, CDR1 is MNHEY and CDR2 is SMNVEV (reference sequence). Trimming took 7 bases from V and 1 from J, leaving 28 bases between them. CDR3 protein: CASKSLGAGRGNSNTEAFF. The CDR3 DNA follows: TGTGCCAGCAAATCTTTAGGGGCCGGACGGGGTAACTCGAACACTGAAGCTTTCTTT.

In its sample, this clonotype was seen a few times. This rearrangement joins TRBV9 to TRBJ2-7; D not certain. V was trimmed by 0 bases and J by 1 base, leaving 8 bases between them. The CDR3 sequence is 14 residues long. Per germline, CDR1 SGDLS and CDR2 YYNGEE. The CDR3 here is CASSVGRTSYEQYF. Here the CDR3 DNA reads TGTGCCAGCAGCGTAGGACGTACGTCCTACGAGCAGTACTTC.